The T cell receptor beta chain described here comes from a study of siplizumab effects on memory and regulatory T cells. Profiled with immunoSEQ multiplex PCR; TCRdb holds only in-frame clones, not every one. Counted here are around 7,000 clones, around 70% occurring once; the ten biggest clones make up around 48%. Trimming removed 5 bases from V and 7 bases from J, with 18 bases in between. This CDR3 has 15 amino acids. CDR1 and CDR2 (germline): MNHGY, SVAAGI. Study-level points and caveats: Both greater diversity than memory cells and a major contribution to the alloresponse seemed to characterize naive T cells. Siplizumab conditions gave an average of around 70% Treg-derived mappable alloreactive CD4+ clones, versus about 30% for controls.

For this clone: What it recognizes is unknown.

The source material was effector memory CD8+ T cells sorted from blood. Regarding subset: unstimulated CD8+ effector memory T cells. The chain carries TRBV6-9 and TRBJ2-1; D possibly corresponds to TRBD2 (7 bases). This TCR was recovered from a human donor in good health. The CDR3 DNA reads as TGTGCCAGCAGTCGGAGTGGGGGGGGCGTGAATGAGCAGTTCTTC. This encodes CASSRSGGGVNEQFF.